The source of this T cell receptor beta chain is a study of blood T cell repertoires in COVID-19. Study-level information: Nucleic acid was either cDNA or gDNA, and it came from T cells, B-cell-depleted T cells, or PBMCs.

The authors' processing: Estimation of nucleated cell counts was performed using reference gene primer amplification. Measured with immunoSEQ multiplex PCR; TCRdb has only the in-frame clones, and not every one. V and J calls and clone size are as listed in that table; D and trimming were resolved from the DNA. The sample lists around 200,000 clones; approximately 84% were seen once. Germline-derived CDR1 and CDR2 are LNHNV and YYDKDF (reference sequence). The CDR3 has 15 amino acids. V lost 0 bases to trimming and J lost 3 bases, with 11 bases between them. In terms of age and location, participants ranged from roughly 18 to 90 years and lived in about 25 US areas. Researchers sorted participants into cohorts using their self-reported clinical history.

The sequencing sample was made of PBMCs or T cells enriched from blood (not recorded which). The chain links TRBV15 to TRBJ1-2; D gene ambiguous. The origin of this receptor is a woman under 40 who had recovered from COVID-19. The CDR3 is CATSRDPRDYYGYTF. DNA for the CDR3: TGTGCCACCAGCAGAGATCCGCGGGATTACTATGGCTACACCTTC.